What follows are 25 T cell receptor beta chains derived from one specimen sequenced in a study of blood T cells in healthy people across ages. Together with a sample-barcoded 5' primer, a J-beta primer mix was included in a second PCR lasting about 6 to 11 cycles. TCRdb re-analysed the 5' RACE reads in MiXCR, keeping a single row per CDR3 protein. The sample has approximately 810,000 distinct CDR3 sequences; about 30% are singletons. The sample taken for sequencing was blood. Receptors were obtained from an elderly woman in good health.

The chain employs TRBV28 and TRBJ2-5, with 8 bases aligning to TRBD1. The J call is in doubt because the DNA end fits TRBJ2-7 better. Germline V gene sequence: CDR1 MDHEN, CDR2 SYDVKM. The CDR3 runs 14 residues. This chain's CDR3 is CASGTGTGPYEQYF. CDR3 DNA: TGTGCCAGTGGCACCGGGACAGGTCCCTACGAGCAGTACTTC.

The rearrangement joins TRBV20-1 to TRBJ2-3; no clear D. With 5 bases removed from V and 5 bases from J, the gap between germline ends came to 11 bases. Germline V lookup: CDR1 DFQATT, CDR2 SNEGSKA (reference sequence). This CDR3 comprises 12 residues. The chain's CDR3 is CSAEHLGDTQYF. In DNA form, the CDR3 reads TGCAGTGCTGAACACCTGGGAGATACGCAGTATTTT.

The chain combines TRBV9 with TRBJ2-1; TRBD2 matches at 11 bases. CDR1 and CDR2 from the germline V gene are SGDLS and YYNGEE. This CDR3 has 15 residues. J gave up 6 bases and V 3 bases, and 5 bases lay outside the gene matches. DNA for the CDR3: TGTGCCAGCAGCGCTTTAGCGGGGGGGGTCAATGAGCAGTTCTTC. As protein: CASSALAGGVNEQFF. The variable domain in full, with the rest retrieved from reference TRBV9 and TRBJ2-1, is DSGVTQTPKHLITATGQRVTLRCSPRSGDLSVYWYQQSLDQGLQFLIQYYNGEERAKGNILERFSAQQFPDLHSELNLSSLELGDSALYFCASSALAGGVNEQFFGPGTRLTVL.

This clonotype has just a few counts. This CDR3 reads CSVGLGPEAFF. CDR3 nucleotides: TGCAGCGTTGGTCTGGGACCTGAAGCTTTCTTT. The chain joins TRBV29-1 to TRBJ1-1; D possibly corresponds to TRBD1 (5 bases). The CDR3 contains 11 residues. V shed 4 bases and J shed 6 bases, with 9 bases lying between them. Germline V gene lookup returns CDR1 SQVTM and CDR2 ANQGSEA.

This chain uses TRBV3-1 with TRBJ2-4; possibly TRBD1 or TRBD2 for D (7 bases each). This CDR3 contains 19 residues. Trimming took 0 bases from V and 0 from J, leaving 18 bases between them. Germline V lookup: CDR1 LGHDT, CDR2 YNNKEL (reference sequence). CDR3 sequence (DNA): TGTGCCAGCAGCCAAGAACACTCAGGGGGGGGGCTAGCCAAAAACATTCAGTACTTC. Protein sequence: CASSQEHSGGGLAKNIQYF.

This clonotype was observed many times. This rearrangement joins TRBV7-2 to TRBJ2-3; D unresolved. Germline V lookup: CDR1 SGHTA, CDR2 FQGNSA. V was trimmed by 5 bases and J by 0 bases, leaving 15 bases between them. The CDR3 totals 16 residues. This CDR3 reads CASSQFQLTSTDTQYF. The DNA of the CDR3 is TGTGCCAGCAGCCAATTCCAACTCACTAGCACAGATACGCAGTATTTT.

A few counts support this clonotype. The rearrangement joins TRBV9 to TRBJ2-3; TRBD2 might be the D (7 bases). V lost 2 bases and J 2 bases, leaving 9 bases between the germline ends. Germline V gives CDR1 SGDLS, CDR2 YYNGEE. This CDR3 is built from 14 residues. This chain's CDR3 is CASSVAGATDTQYF. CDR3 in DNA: TGTGCCAGCAGCGTCGCGGGGGCCACAGATACGCAGTATTTT. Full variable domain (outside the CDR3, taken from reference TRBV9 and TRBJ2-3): DSGVTQTPKHLITATGQRVTLRCSPRSGDLSVYWYQQSLDQGLQFLIQYYNGEERAKGNILERFSAQQFPDLHSELNLSSLELGDSALYFCASSVAGATDTQYFGPGTRLTVL.

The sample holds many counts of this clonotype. The CDR3 region has the DNA TGCAGTGCTAGACTAGGGGTTGATACGCAGTATTTT. This translates into CSARLGVDTQYF. The chain uses TRBV20-1 and TRBJ2-3; possibly TRBD1 for D (5 bases). The ends were cut back, 2 bases at V and 6 bases at J, with 9 bases in the middle. Looked up from germline, CDR1 is DFQATT and CDR2 is SNEGSKA (reference sequence). The CDR3 extends over 12 amino acids.

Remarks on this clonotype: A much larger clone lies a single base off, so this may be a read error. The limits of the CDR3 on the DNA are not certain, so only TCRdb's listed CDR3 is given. CDR3 residues: CASSVASGANVRTF. V gene TRBV7-2 combines with J gene TRBJ2-6. The CDR3 totals 14 residues, both ends included. Germline V lookup: CDR1 SGHTA, CDR2 FQGNSA.

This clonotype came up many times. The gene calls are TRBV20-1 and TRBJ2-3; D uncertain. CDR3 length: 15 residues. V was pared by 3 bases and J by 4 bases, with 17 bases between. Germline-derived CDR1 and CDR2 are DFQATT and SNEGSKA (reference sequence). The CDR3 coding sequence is TGCAGTGCTAGCCCTCACCCTCGAGGAGCAGATACGCAGTATTTT. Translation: CSASPHPRGADTQYF.

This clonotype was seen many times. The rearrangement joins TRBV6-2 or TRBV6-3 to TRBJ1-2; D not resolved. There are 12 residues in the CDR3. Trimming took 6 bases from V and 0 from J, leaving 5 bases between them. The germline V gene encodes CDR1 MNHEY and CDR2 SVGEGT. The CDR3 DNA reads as TGTGCCAGCAGAGATCCTAACTATGGCTACACCTTC. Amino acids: CASRDPNYGYTF.

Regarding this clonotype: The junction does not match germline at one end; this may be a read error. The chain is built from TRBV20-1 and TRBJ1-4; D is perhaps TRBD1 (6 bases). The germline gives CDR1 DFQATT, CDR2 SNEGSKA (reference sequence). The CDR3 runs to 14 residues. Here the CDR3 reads CSARDTRGNEELFF. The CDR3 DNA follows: TGCAGTGCTAGAGACACAAGGGGGAATGAAGAACTGTTTTTT.

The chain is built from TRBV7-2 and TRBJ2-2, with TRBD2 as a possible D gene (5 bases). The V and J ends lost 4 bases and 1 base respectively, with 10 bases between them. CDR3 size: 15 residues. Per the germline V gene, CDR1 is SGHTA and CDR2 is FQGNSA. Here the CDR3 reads CASSSGIRNTGELFF. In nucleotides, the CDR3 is TGTGCCAGCAGCTCCGGGATCCGGAACACCGGGGAGCTGTTTTTT.

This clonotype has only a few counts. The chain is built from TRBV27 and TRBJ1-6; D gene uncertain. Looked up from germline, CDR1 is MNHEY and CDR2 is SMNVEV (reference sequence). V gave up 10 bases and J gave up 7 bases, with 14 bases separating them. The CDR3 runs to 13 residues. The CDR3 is CATASKSNSPLHF. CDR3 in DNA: TGTGCCACTGCGAGTAAGTCGAATTCACCCCTCCACTTT.

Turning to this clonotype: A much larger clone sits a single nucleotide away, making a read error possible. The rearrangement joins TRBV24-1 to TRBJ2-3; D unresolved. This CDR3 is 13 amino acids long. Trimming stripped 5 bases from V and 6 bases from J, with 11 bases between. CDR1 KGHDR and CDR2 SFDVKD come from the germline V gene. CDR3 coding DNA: TGTGCCACCAGTGTGAACCTCGGCGATACGCAGTATTTT. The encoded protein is CATSVNLGDTQYF.

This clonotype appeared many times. CDR3 coding DNA: TGTGCCAGCAGCGTCCAACAGGGGATACGGCATGAGCAGTTCTTC. Translating gives CASSVQQGIRHEQFF. This rearrangement joins TRBV7-2 to TRBJ2-1; TRBD1 matches 7 bases. This CDR3 spans 15 amino acids. Germline loops: CDR1 SGHTA, CDR2 FQGNSA. The J segment lost 8 bases and the V segment lost 5 bases, leaving 12 bases of the junction unmatched.

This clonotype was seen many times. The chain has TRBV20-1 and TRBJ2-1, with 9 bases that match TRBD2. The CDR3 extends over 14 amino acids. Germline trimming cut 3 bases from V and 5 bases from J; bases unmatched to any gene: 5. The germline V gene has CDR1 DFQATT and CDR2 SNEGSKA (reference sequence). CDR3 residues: CSASGRGGHNEQFF. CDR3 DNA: TGCAGTGCTAGTGGGCGGGGGGGCCACAATGAGCAGTTCTTC.

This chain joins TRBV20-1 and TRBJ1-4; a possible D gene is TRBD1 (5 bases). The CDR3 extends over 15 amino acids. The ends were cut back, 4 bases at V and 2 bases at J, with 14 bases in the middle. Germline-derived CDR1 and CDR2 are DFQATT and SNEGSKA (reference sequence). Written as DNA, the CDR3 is TGCAGTGCTAACCCTTGGGGGGACACTAATGAAAAACTGTTTTTT. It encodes CSANPWGDTNEKLFF.

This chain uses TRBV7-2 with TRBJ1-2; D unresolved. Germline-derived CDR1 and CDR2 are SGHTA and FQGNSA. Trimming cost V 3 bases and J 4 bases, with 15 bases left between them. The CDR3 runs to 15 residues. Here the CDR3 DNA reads TGTGCCAGCAGCTTTTGGGGAGTTAGGAGCTATGGCTACACCTTC. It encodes CASSFWGVRSYGYTF.

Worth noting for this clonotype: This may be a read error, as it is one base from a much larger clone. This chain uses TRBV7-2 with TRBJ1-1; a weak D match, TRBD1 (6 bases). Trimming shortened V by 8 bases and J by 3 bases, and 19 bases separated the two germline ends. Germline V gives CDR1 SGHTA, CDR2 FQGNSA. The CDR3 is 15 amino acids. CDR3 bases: TGTGCCAGCGTACAACGAAAACAGGGCTACACTGAAGCTTTCTTT. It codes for CASVQRKQGYTEAFF.

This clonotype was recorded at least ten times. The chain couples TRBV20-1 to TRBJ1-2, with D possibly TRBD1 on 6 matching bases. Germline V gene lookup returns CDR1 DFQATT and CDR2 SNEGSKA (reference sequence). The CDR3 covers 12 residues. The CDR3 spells CITDYQGLGYTF. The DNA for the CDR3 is TGCATAACGGACTACCAGGGGCTAGGCTACACCTTC.

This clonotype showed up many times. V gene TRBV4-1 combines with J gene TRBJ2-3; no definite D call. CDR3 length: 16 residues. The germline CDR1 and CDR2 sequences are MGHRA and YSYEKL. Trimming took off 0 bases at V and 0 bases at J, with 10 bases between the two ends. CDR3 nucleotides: TGCGCCAGCAGCCAAGACGGCACGGTTAGCACAGATACGCAGTATTTT. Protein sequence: CASSQDGTVSTDTQYF.

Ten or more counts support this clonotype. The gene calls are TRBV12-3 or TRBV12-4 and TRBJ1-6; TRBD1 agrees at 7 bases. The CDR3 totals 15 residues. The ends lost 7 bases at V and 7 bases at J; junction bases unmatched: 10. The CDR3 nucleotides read TGTGCCAGCACTCGGGACAGAACCCTAAATTCACCCCTCCACTTT. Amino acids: CASTRDRTLNSPLHF.

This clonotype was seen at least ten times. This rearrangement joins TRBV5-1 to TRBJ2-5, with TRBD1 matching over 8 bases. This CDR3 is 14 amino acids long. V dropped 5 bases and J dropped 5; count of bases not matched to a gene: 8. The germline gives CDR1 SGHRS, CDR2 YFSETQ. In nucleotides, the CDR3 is TGCGCCAGCAGGATGACAGGGGCATTTGAGACCCAGTACTTC. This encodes CASRMTGAFETQYF.

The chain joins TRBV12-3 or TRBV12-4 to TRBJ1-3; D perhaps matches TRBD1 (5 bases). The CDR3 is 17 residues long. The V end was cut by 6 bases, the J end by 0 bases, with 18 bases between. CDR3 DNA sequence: TGTGCCAGCAGCCTCGGGGGGGGATCCTTCTCTGGAAACACCATATATTTT. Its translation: CASSLGGGSFSGNTIYF.